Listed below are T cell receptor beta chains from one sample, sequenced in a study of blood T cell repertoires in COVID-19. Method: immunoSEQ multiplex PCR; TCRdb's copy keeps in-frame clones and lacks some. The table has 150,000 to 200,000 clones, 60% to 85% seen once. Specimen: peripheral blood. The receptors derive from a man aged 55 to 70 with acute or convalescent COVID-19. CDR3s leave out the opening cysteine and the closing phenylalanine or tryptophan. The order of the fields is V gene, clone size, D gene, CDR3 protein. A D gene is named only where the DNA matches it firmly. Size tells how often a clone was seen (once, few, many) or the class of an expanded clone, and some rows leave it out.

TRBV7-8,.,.,ASSLGPGRLNSPLH
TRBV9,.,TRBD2,ASSAGGGPDTQY
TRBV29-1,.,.,SVQKGTGWEEKLF
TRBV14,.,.,ASSGRNTGELF
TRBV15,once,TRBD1,ATSSRDRGRGSEPQH
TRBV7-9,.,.,ASSYDVGTDTQY
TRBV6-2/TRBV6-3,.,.,ASSYSSTPQPQH
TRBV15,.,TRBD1,ATSRDRTGGNQPQH
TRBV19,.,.,ATGEVEKLF
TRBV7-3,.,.,ASSLTGGRTGELF
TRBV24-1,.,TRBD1,ATSDLQDRVVSEQF
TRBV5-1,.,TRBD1,ASSPDRVGETQY
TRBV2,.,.,ASSGQDETQY
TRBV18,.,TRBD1,ASSPSLGTGENYGYT
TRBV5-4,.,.,ASSWDLQETQY
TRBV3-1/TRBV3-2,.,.,ASSQDSGQVYNEQF
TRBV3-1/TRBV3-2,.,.,ASSPWAGGYGYT
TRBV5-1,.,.,ASSYTDSLDTQY